This is a list of T cell receptor beta chains from one sample in a study of early T cells in non-severe SARS-CoV-2 infection. TCRdb reprocessed the 5' RACE reads via MiXCR and lists one record per CDR3 protein. The table shows 60,000 or so distinct CDR3 sequences, with 10% to 13% occurring only once. The sample taken for sequencing was whole blood. The receptors derive from an adult who was a healthcare worker with PCR-confirmed SARS-CoV-2 infection or an uninfected control (not recorded which). CDR3s include the opening cysteine and the closing phenylalanine or tryptophan. A D gene is named only where the DNA matches it firmly. Some rows have no size entry. The others give once, few or many, or a class for an expanded clone.

V gene	clone size	J gene	D gene	CDR3 protein	CDR3 DNA
TRBV6-5	many	TRBJ2-7	-	CASRHRDPSYEQYF	TGTGCCAGCAGACACAGGGATCCCTCCTACGAGCAGTACTTC
TRBV5-1	-	TRBJ1-1	TRBD1	CASSPDRGNEAFF	TGCGCCAGCAGCCCGGACAGGGGCAATGAAGCTTTCTTT
TRBV12-3/TRBV12-4	few	TRBJ2-1	TRBD2	CASTTSGGTAREQFF	TGTGCCAGCACCACTAGCGGGGGTACCGCCAGGGAGCAGTTCTTC
TRBV10-3	many	TRBJ1-2	-	CAIETDYGPSGYTF	TGTGCCATCGAGACAGACTATGGGCCTTCGGGCTACACCTTC
TRBV12-3/TRBV12-4	few	TRBJ1-2	-	CASSSGTPYGYTF	TGTGCCAGCAGTTCCGGGACCCCGTATGGCTACACCTTC
TRBV5-1	many	TRBJ2-7	-	CASSTVASSYEQYF	TGCGCCAGCAGCACGGTAGCGAGCTCCTACGAGCAGTACTTC
TRBV24-1	many	TRBJ2-3	TRBD2	CATSDPSGGSTNTQYF	TGTGCCACCAGTGACCCTAGCGGGGGTAGCACAAATACGCAGTATTTT
TRBV11-2	many	TRBJ2-5	-	CASSLGQQETQYF	TGTGCCAGCAGCTTAGGGCAGCAAGAGACCCAGTACTTC
TRBV6-1	-	TRBJ2-2	-	CASSELAGELFF	TGTGCCAGCAGTGAATTGGCCGGGGAGCTGTTTTTT
TRBV6-5	many	TRBJ2-5	-	CASSYRDAQETQYF	TGTGCCAGCAGTTACCGGGATGCGCAAGAGACCCAGTACTTC
TRBV5-1	many	TRBJ1-1	-	CASSPDILIEAFF	TGCGCCAGCAGCCCGGATATTTTAATTGAAGCTTTCTTT
TRBV9	-	TRBJ1-2	TRBD1	CASSVEAGGAYGYTF	TGTGCCAGCAGCGTAGAAGCAGGGGGCGCCTATGGCTACACCTTC
TRBV29-1	many	TRBJ2-3	-	CSVDTQYF	TGCAGCGTCGATACGCAGTATTTT
TRBV6-2/TRBV6-3	many	TRBJ2-2	-	CASSPGVRTGELFF	TGTGCCAGCAGCCCCGGGGTTCGCACCGGGGAGCTGTTTTTT
TRBV20-1	many	TRBJ1-4	-	CSGVANEKLFF	TGCAGTGGGGTTGCTAATGAAAAACTGTTTTTT
TRBV6-1	many	TRBJ2-1	-	CAIWSAGRSRNEQFF	TGTGCCATCTGGTCGGCGGGACGATCCCGCAATGAGCAGTTCTTC
TRBV12-3/TRBV12-4	many	TRBJ1-5	-	CASSFLTENQPQHF	TGTGCCAGCAGTTTTTTGACAGAAAATCAGCCCCAGCATTTT
TRBV5-1	few	TRBJ2-5	-	CASSLEGVSQETQYF	TGCGCCAGCAGCTTGGAGGGGGTCAGCCAAGAGACCCAGTACTTC
TRBV18	-	TRBJ1-1	-	CASSPPSANTEAFF	TGTGCCAGCTCACCACCTTCAGCGAACACTGAAGCTTTCTTT
TRBV20-1	few	TRBJ1-1	-	CSARDRGETEAFF	TGCAGTGCTAGAGATCGTGGGGAGACTGAAGCTTTCTTT
TRBV30	-	TRBJ2-3	-	CAWSVDSSNTQYF	TGTGCCTGGAGTGTGGACTCCTCCAACACGCAGTATTTT
TRBV11-3	many	TRBJ2-2	-	CASSLDPGPGNTGELFF	TGTGCCAGCAGCTTAGATCCCGGGCCCGGCAACACCGGGGAGCTGTTTTTT
TRBV14	many	TRBJ2-3	-	CASSHLSTGLTDTQYF	TGTGCCAGCAGCCATTTGTCTACGGGGCTGACAGATACGCAGTATTTT
TRBV6-1	many	TRBJ2-2	-	CASSEHTDTGELFF	TGTGCCAGCAGTGAACACACGGACACCGGGGAGCTGTTTTTT
TRBV13	many	TRBJ2-5	TRBD2	CASSLEDRLAGQETQYF	TGTGCCAGCAGCTTAGAAGACCGACTAGCGGGTCAAGAGACCCAGTACTTC
TRBV5-4	many	TRBJ2-3	TRBD2	CASSLGGLAGDTQYF	TGTGCCAGCAGCTTGGGGGGACTAGCTGGTGATACGCAGTATTTT
TRBV12-3/TRBV12-4	many	TRBJ1-6	-	CASSLRRANSPLHF	TGTGCCAGCAGTTTAAGGCGCGCGAATTCACCCCTCCACTTT